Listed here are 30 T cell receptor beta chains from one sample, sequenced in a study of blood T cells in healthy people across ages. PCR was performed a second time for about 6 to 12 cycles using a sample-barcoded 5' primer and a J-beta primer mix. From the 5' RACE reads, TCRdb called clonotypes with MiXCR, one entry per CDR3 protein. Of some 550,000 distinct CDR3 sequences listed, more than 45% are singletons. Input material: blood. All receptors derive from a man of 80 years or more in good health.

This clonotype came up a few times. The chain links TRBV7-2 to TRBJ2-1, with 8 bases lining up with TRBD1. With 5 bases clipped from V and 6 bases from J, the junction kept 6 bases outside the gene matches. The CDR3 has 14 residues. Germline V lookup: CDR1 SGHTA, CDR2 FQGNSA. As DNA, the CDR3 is TGTGCCAGCAGCACCCCGGGGACAGGCAATGAGCAGTTCTTC. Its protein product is CASSTPGTGNEQFF.

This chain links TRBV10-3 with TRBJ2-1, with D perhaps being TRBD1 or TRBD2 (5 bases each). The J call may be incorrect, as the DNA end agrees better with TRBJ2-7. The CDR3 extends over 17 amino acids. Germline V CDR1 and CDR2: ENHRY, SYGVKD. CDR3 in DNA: TGTGCCATCAGTGAGGACGAAAGGGGAGCCTCCTACAATGAGCAGTACTTC. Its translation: CAISEDERGASYNEQYF.

CDR3 sequence: CASSLLWGRSTDTQYF. CDR3 coding DNA: TGTGCCAGCAGCTTATTGTGGGGGCGCAGCACAGATACGCAGTATTTT. The chain has TRBV11-2 and TRBJ2-3; D may be TRBD1 (6 bases). Germline CDR1 and CDR2: SGHAT and FQNNGV. The CDR3 runs to 16 residues. Trimming left V 2 bases short and J 0 bases short, with 12 bases between.

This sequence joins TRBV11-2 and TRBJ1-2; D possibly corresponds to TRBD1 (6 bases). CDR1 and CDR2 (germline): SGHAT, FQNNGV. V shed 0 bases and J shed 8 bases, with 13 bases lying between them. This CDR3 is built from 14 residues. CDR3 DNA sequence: TGTGCCAGCAGCTTAGATGGGGGACAACCGGGCTACACCTTC. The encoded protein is CASSLDGGQPGYTF.

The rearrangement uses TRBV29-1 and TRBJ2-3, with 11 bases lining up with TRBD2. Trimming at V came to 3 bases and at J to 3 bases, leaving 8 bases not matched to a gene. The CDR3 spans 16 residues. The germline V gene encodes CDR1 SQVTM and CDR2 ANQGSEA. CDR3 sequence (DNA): TGCAGCGTTGATCTCCCGGGACTAGCGGCGACAGATACGCAGTATTTT. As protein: CSVDLPGLAATDTQYF.

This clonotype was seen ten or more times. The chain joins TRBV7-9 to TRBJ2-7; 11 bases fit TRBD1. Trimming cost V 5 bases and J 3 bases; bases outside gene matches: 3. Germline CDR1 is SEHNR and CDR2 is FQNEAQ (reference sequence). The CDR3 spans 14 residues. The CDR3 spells CASSRTGGDYEQYF. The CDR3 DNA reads TGTGCCAGCAGCCGGACAGGGGGCGACTACGAGCAGTACTTC.

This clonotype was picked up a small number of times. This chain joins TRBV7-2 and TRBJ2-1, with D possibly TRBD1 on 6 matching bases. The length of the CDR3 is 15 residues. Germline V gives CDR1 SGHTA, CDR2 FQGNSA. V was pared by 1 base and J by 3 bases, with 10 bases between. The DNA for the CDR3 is TGTGCCAGCAGCTTAGAGGCAGGGGTCTACAATGAGCAGTTCTTC. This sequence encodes CASSLEAGVYNEQFF.

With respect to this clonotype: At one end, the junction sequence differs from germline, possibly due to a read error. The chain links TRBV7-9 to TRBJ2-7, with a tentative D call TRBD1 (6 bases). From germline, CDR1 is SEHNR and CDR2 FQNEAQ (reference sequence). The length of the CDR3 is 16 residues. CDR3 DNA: TGTGCCAGCAGCTTAATTATGACAGGTCAGTCCTACGGGCAGTACTTC. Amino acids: CASSLIMTGQSYGQYF.

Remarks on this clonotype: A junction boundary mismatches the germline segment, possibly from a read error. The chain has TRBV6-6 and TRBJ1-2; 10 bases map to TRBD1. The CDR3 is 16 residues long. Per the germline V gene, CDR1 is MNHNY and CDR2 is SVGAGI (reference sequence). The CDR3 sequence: CPSSYRRDRGNVGYTF. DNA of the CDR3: TGCCCCAGCAGTTACCGCCGGGACAGGGGTAATGTTGGCTACACCTTC.

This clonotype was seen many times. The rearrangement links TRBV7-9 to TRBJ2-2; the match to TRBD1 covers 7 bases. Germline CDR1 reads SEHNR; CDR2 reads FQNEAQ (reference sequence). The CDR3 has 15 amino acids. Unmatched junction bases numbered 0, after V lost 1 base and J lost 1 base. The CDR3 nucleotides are TGTGCCAGCAGCTTAGGGACAGGGAACACCGGGGAGCTGTTTTTT. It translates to CASSLGTGNTGELFF. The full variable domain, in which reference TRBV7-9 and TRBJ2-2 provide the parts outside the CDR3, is DTGVSQNPRHKITKRGQNVTFRCDPISEHNRLYWYRQTLGQGPEFLTYFQNEAQLEKSRLLSDRFSAERPKGSFSTLEIQRTEQGDSAMYLCASSLGTGNTGELFFGEGSRLTVL.

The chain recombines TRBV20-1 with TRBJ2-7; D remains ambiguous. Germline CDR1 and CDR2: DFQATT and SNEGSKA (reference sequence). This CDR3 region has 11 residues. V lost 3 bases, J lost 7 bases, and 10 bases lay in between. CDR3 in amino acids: CSARINNEQYF. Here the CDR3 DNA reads TGCAGTGCTAGGATAAACAATGAGCAGTACTTC.

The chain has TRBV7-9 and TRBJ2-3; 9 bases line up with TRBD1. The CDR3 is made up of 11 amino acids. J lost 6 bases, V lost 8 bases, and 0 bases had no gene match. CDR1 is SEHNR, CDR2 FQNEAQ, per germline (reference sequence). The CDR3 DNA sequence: TGTGCCAGCGGACAGGGGGATACGCAGTATTTT. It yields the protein CASGQGDTQYF.

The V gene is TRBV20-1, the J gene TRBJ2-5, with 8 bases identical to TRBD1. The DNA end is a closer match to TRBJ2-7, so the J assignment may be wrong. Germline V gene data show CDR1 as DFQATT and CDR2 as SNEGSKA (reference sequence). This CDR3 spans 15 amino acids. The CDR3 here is CSARKGQVNAYEQYF. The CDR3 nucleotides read TGCAGTGCAAGAAAGGGACAGGTCAATGCCTACGAGCAGTACTTC.

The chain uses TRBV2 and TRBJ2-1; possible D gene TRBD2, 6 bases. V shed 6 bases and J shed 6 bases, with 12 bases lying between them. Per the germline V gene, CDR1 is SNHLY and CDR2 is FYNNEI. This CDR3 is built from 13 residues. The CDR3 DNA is TGTGCCAGCAGGGGTGGGGGGAGCAATGAGCAGTTCTTC. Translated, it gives CASRGGGSNEQFF.

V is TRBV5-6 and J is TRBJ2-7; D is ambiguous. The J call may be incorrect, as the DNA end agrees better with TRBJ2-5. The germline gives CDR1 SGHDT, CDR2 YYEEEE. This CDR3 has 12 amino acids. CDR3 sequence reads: CASRFMGETQYF. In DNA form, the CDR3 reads TGTGCCAGCAGGTTTATGGGGGAGACCCAGTACTTC.

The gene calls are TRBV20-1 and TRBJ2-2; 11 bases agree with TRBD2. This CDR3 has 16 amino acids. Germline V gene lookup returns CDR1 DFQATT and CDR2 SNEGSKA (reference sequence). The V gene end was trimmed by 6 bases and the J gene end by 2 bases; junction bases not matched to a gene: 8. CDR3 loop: CSASAGTSGNTGELFF. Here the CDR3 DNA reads TGCAGTGCATCCGCCGGGACTAGCGGAAACACCGGGGAGCTGTTTTTT.

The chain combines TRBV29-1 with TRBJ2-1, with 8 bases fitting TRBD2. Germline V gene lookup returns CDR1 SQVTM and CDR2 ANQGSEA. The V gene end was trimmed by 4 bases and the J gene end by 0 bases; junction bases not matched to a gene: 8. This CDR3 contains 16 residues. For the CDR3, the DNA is TGCAGCGTTGTTGCTAGCGGGTCGTGCTCCTACAATGAGCAGTTCTTC. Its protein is CSVVASGSCSYNEQFF.

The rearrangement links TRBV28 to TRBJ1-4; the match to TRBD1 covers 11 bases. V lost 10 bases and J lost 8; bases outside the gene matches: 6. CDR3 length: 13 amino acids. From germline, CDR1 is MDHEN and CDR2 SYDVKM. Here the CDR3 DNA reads TGTGCCATCTGGGACAGGGGGAACGAAAAACTGTTTTTT. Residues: CAIWDRGNEKLFF.

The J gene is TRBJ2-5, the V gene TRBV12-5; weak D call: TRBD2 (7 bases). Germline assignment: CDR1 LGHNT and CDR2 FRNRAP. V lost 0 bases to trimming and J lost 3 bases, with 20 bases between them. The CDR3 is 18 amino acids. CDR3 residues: CASGLVSLGGAPKETQYF. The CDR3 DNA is TGTGCTAGTGGTTTGGTATCTCTGGGGGGGGCCCCTAAAGAGACCCAGTACTTC.

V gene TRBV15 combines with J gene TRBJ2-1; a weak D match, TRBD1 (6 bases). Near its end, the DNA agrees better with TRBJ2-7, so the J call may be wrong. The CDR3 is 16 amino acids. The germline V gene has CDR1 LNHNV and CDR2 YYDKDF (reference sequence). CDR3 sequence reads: CATSRQDSRSYNEQYF. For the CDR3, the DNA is TGTGCCACCAGCAGACAGGACAGCCGCTCCTACAATGAGCAGTACTTC.

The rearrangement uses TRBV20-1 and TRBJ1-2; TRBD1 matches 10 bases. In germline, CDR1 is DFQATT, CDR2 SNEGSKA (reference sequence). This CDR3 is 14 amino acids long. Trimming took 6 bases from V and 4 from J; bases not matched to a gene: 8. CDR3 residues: CSATGTGDGYGYTF. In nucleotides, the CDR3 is TGCAGTGCCACTGGGACAGGGGACGGCTATGGCTACACCTTC.

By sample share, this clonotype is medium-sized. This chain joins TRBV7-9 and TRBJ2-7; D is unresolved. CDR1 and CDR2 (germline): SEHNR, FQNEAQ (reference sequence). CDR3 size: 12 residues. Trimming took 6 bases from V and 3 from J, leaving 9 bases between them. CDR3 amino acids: CASSSQGYEQYF. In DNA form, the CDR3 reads TGTGCCAGCAGTTCGCAAGGCTACGAGCAGTACTTC.

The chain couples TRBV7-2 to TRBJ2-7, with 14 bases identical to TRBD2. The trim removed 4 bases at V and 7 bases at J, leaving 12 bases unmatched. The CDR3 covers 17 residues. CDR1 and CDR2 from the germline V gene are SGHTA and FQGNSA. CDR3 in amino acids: CASSSLGTSGSPREQYF. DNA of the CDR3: TGTGCCAGCAGCTCCCTAGGGACTAGCGGGAGCCCCCGGGAGCAGTACTTC. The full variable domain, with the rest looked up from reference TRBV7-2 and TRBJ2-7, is GAGVSQSPSNKVTEKGKDVELRCDPISGHTALYWYRQSLGQGLEFLIYFQGNSAPDKSGLPSDRFSAERTGGSVSTLTIQRTQQEDSAVYLCASSSLGTSGSPREQYFGPGTRLTVT.

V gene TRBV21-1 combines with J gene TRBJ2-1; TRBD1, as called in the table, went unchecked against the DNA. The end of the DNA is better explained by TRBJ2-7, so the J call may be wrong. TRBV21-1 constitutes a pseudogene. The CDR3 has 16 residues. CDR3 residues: CASSKVERARGYEQYF. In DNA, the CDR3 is TGTGCCAGCAGCAAAGTAGAACGGGCACGGGGTTACGAGCAGTACTTC.

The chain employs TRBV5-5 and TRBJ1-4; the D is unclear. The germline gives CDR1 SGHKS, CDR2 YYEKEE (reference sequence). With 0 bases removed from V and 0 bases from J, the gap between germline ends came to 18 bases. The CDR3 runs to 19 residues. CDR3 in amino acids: CASSLGQQSTPSTNEKLFF. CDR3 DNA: TGTGCCAGCAGCTTGGGACAACAATCGACACCATCAACTAATGAAAAACTGTTTTTT.

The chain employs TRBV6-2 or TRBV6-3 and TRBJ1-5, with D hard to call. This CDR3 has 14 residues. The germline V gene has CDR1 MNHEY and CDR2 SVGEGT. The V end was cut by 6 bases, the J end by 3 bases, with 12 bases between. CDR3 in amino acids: CASSLALNNQPQHF. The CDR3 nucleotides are TGTGCCAGCAGCCTGGCCCTGAACAATCAGCCCCAGCATTTT.

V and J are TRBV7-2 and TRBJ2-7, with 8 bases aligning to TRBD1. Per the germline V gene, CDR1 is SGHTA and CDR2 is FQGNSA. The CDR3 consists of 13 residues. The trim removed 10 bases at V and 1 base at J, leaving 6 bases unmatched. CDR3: CATGQGTSYEQYF. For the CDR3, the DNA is TGTGCCACCGGACAGGGCACTTCCTACGAGCAGTACTTC.

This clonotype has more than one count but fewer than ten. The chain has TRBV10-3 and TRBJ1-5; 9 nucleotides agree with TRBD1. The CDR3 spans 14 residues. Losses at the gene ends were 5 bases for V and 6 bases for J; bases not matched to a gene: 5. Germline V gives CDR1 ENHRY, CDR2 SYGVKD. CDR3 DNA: TGTGCCATCAGTTCCACAGGGGGCGGTCAGCCCCAGCATTTT. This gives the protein CAISSTGGGQPQHF.

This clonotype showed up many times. In nucleotides, the CDR3 is TGTGCCAGCCTCCTTGGGGCGGCCCTCTACAATGAGCAGTTCTTC. Amino acids: CASLLGAALYNEQFF. The chain uses TRBV7-9 and TRBJ2-1; possibly TRBD1 for D (5 bases). The ends were cut back, 8 bases at V and 3 bases at J, with 17 bases in the middle. The length of the CDR3 is 15 residues. In germline, CDR1 is SEHNR, CDR2 FQNEAQ (reference sequence).

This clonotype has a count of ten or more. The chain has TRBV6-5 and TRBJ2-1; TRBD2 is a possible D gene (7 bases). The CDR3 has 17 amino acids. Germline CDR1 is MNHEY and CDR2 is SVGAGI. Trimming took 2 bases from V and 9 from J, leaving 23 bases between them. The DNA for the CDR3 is TGTGCCAGCAGTTACAAGGGGGGTCGCGGGAGAGTTCGTGAGCAGTTCTTC. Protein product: CASSYKGGRGRVREQFF.